What follows describes a single T cell receptor beta chain. Assay: immunoSEQ multiplex PCR; the TCRdb copy retains only in-frame clones and omits some. The sample includes 120,000 to 150,000 clones, around 79% of them seen just once. The data belong to a study of blood T cell repertoires in COVID-19. Study-wide context: T cells, B-cell-depleted T cells, or PBMCs provided the cDNA or gDNA that served as material.

V lost 4 bases and J lost 3; bases outside the gene matches: 6. Germline V gene data show CDR1 as SGHRS and CDR2 as YFSETQ. The CDR3 loop spans 15 amino acids. This clonotype was sampled from a man aged 45-65 years with active or convalescent COVID-19. V and J are TRBV5-1 and TRBJ2-7, with TRBD2 matching 11 bases. Sequenced input: peripheral blood. DNA of the CDR3: TGCGCCAGCAGCCCGGGGACTAGCGGAAACTACGAGCAGTACTTC. It encodes CASSPGTSGNYEQYF.